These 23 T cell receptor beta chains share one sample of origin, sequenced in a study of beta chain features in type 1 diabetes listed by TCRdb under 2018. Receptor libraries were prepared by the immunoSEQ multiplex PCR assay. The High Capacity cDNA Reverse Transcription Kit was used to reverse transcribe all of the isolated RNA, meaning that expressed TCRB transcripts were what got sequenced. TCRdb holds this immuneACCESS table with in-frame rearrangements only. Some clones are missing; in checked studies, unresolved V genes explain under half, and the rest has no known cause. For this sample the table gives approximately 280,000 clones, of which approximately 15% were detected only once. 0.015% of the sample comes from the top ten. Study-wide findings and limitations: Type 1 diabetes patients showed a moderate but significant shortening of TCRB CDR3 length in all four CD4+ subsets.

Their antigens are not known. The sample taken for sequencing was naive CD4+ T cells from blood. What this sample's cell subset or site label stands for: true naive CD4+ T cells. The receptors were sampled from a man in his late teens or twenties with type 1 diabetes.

CDR3 region: CASSAGGGVYGYTF. DNA for the CDR3: TGTGCCAGCAGTGCAGGGGGCGGCGTCTATGGCTACACCTTC. J is TRBJ1-2 and V is TRBV25-1, with 8 bases identical to TRBD1. The CDR3 loop spans 14 amino acids. The junction had 5 bases not matched to a gene; V was cut back by 4 bases and J by 4 bases. Germline assignment: CDR1 MGHDK and CDR2 SYGVNS.

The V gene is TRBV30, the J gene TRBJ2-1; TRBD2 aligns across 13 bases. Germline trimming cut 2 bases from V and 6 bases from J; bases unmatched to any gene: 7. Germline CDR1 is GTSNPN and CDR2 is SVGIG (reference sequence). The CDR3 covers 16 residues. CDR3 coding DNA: TGTGCCTGGAGTTCGCCCGGGACTAGCGGGACCAATGAGCAGTTCTTC. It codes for CAWSSPGTSGTNEQFF.

The CDR3 DNA reads as TGTGCCAGCAGCACCCTCGGCGGGGGCCCTCCTATCGAGCAGTACTTC. Amino acids: CASSTLGGGPPIEQYF. The chain couples TRBV6-6 to TRBJ2-7, with D possibly TRBD2 on 7 matching bases. CDR1 is MNHNY, CDR2 SVGAGI, per germline (reference sequence). The ends were cut back, 6 bases at V and 6 bases at J, with 24 bases in the middle. CDR3 length: 16 residues.

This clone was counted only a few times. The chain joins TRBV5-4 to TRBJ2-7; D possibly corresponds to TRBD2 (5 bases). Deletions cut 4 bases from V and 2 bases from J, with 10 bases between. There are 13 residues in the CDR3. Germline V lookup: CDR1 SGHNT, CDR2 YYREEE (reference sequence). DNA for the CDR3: TGTGCCAGCAGCCGGACTGAAACCTACGAGCAGTACTTC. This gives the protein CASSRTETYEQYF.

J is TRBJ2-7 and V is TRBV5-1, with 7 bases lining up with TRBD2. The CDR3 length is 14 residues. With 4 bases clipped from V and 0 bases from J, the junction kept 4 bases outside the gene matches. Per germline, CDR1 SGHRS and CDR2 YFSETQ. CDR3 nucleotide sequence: TGCGCCAGCAGCGAACTAGCGAGCTCCTACGAGCAGTACTTC. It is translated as CASSELASSYEQYF. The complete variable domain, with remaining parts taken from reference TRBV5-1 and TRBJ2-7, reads KAGVTQTPRYLIKTRGQQVTLSCSPISGHRSVSWYQQTPGQGLQFLFEYFSETQRNKGNFPGRFSGRQFSNSRSEMNVSTLELGDSALYLCASSELASSYEQYFGPGTRLTVT.

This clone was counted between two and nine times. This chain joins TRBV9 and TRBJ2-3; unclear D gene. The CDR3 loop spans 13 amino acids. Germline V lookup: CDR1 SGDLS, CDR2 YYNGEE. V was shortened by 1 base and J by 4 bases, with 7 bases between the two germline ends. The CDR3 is CASSVNVADTQYF. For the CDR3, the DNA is TGTGCCAGCAGCGTAAATGTCGCAGATACGCAGTATTTT. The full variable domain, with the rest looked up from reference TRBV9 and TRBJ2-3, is DSGVTQTPKHLITATGQRVTLRCSPRSGDLSVYWYQQSLDQGLQFLIQYYNGEERAKGNILERFSAQQFPDLHSELNLSSLELGDSALYFCASSVNVADTQYFGPGTRLTVL.

The CDR3 bases are TGCGCCAGCAGCCAAGATGACAGGACAAGCTACAATGAGCAGTTCTTC. This codes for CASSQDDRTSYNEQFF. V usage is TRBV4-1 and J usage is TRBJ2-1, with D possibly being TRBD1 (6 bases). CDR3 length equals 16 residues. Trimming took off 0 bases at V and 3 bases at J, with 12 bases between the two ends. In germline, CDR1 is MGHRA, CDR2 YSYEKL.

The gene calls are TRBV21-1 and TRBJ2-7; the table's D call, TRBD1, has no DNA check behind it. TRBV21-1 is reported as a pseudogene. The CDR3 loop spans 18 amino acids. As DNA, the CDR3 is TGTGCCAGCAGCACCTTTCCCGGGACAGGGGAAAAGGGCCACGAGCAGTACTTC. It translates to CASSTFPGTGEKGHEQYF.

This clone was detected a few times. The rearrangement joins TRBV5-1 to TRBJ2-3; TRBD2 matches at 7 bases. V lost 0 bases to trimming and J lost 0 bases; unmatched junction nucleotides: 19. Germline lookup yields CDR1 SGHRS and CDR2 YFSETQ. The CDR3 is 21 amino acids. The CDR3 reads CASSLVSGGSKYTTSTDTQYF. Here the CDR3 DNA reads TGCGCCAGCAGCTTGGTTAGTGGCGGGAGCAAATATACAACTAGCACAGATACGCAGTATTTT. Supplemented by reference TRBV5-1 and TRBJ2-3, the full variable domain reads KAGVTQTPRYLIKTRGQQVTLSCSPISGHRSVSWYQQTPGQGLQFLFEYFSETQRNKGNFPGRFSGRQFSNSRSEMNVSTLELGDSALYLCASSLVSGGSKYTTSTDTQYFGPGTRLTVL.

The CDR3 loop is CASSFYSGANVLTF. The CDR3 coding sequence is TGTGCCAGCAGTTTTTACTCTGGGGCCAACGTCCTGACTTTC. J is TRBJ2-6 and V is TRBV28; D gene unclear. V lost 3 bases and J lost 0, with 3 bases in between. CDR1 and CDR2 (germline): MDHEN, SYDVKM. The CDR3 has 14 amino acids.

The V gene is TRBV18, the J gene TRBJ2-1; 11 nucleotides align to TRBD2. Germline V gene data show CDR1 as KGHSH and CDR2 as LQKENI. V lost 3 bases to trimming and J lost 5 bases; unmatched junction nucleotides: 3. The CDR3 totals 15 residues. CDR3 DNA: TGTGCCAGCTCACCTCCGGGACTAGCGGACAATGAGCAGTTCTTC. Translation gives CASSPPGLADNEQFF. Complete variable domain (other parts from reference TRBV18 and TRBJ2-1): NAGVMQNPRHLVRRRGQEARLRCSPMKGHSHVYWYRQLPEEGLKFMVYLQKENIIDESGMPKERFSAEFPKEGPSILRIQQVVRGDSAAYFCASSPPGLADNEQFFGPGTRLTVL.

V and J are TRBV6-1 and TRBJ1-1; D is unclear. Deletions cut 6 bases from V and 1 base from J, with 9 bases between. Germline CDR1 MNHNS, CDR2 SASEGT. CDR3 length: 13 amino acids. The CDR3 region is CASSLQWNTEAFF. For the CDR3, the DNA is TGTGCCAGCAGCTTACAGTGGAACACTGAAGCTTTCTTT.

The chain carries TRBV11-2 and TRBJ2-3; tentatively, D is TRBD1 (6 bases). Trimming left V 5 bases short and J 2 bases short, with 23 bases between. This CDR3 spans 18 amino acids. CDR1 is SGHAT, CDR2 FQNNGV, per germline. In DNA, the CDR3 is TGTGCCAGCAGCCCGGCCGGGTCCACGAGGGGGTTCACAGATACGCAGTATTTT. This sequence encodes CASSPAGSTRGFTDTQYF.

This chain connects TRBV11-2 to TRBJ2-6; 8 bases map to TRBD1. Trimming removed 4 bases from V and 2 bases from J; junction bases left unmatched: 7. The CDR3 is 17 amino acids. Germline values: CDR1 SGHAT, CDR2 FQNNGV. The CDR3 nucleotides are TGTGCCAGCAGCTATATCAGGGGGCCGGCTGGGGCCAACGTCCTGACTTTC. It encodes CASSYIRGPAGANVLTF.

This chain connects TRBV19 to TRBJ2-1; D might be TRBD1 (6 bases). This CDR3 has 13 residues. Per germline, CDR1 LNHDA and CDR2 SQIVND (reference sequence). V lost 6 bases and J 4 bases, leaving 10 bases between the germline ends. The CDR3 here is CASRIDRYNEQFF. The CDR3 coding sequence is TGTGCCAGTAGGATTGACAGGTACAATGAGCAGTTCTTC. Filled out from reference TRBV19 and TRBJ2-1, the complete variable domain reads DGGITQSPKYLFRKEGQNVTLSCEQNLNHDAMYWYRQDPGQGLRLIYYSQIVNDFQKGDIAEGYSVSREKKESFPLTVTSAQKNPTAFYLCASRIDRYNEQFFGPGTRLTVL.

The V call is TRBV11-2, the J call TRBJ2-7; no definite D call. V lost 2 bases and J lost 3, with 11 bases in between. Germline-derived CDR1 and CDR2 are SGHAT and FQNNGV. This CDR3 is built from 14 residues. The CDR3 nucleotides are TGTGCCAGCAGCTTATCAGGCAGAATCTACGAGCAGTACTTC. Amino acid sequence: CASSLSGRIYEQYF.

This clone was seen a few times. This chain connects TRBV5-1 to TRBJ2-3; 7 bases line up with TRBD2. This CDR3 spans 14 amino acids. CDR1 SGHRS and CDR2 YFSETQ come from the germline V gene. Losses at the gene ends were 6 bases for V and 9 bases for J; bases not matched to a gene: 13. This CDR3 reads CASTLDGGGETQYF. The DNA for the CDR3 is TGCGCCAGCACCCTGGACGGGGGAGGGGAAACGCAGTATTTT.

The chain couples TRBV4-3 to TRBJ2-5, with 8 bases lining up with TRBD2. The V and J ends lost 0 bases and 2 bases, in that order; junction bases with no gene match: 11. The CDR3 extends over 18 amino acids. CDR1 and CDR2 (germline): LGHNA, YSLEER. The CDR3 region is CASSQDPPGGAVQETQYF. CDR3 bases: TGCGCCAGCAGCCAAGACCCCCCCGGGGGGGCCGTTCAAGAGACCCAGTACTTC.

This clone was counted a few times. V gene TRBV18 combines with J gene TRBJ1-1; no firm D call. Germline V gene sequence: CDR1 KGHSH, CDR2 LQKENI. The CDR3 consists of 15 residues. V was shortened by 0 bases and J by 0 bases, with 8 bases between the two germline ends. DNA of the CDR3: TGTGCCAGCTCACCACCGTGGAGTGTGAACACTGAAGCTTTCTTT. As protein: CASSPPWSVNTEAFF. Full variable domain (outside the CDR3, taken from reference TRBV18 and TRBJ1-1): NAGVMQNPRHLVRRRGQEARLRCSPMKGHSHVYWYRQLPEEGLKFMVYLQKENIIDESGMPKERFSAEFPKEGPSILRIQQVVRGDSAAYFCASSPPWSVNTEAFFGQGTRLTVV.

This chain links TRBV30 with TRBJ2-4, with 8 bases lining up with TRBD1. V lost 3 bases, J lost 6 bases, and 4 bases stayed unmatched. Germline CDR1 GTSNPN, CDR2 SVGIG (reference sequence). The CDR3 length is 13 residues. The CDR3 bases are TGTGCCTGGAGCCTCAGGGGGCGAAACATTCAGTACTTC. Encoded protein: CAWSLRGRNIQYF.

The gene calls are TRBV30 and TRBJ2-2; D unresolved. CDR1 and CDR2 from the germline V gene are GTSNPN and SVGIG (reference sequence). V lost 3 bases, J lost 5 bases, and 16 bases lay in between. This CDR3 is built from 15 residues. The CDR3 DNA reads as TGTGCCTGGAGATGGTCTGGGTCGAGGACCGGGGAGCTGTTTTTT. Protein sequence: CAWRWSGSRTGELFF. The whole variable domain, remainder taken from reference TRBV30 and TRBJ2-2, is SQTIHQWPATLVQPVGSPLSLECTVEGTSNPNLYWYRQAAGRGLQLLFYSVGIGQISSEVPQNLSASRPQDRQFILSSKKLLLSDSGFYLCAWRWSGSRTGELFFGEGSRLTVL.

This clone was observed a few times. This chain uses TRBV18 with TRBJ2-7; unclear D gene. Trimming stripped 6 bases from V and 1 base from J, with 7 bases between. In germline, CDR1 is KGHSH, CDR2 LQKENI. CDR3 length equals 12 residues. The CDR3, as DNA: TGTGCCAGCTCGTCAGATTCCTACGAGCAGTACTTC. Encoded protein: CASSSDSYEQYF.

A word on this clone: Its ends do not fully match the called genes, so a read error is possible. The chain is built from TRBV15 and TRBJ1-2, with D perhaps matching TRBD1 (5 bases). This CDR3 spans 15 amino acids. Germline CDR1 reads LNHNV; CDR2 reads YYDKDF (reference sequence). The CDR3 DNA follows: TGTGCCACCAGCAGAGAGCAGGGAAAGCTTCGTGGCCACACCTTC. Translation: CATSREQGKLRGHTF.